The present entry profiles one T cell receptor (beta chain) with its context. This record belongs to a study of blood T cell repertoires in COVID-19. Study in general: Samples representing acute and convalescent COVID-19 were sourced from the United States, Italy and Spain. From T cells, B-cell-depleted T cells, or PBMCs came the material, which was cDNA or gDNA.

Individuals drawn from around 24 US areas were about 18 to 95 years old. Clinical histories supplied by participants themselves formed the basis of cohort assignment. Germline V CDR1 and CDR2: DFQATT, SNEGSKA (reference sequence). Trimming stripped 3 bases from V and 4 bases from J, with 13 bases between. The length of the CDR3 is 14 residues. The repertoire was sequenced with immunoSEQ multiplex PCR; TCRdb's copy has only in-frame clones and lacks some. The sample includes approximately 200,000 clones, 70% to 85% of them seen just once. What was sequenced was PBMCs or T cells enriched from blood (not recorded which). The clonotype comes from a woman aged 25 to 39 who had recovered from COVID-19. The chain has TRBV20-1 and TRBJ1-5; maybe TRBD1 (5 bases). The CDR3 region is CSASAQGLNQPQHF. The DNA of the CDR3 is TGCAGTGCTAGTGCCCAGGGTCTGAATCAGCCCCAGCATTTT.